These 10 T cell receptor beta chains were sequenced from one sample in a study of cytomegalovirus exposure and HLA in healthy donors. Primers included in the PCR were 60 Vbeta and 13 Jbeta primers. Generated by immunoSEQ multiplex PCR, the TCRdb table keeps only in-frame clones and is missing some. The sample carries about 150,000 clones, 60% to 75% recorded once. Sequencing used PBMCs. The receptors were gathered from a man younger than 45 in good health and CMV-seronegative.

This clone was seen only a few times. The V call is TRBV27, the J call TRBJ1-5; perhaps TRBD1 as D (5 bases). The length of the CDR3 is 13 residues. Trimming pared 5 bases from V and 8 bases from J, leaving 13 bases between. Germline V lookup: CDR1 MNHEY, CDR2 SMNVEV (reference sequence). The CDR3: CASSPGGWEPQHF. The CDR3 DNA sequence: TGTGCCAGCAGTCCTGGGGGGTGGGAGCCCCAGCATTTT.

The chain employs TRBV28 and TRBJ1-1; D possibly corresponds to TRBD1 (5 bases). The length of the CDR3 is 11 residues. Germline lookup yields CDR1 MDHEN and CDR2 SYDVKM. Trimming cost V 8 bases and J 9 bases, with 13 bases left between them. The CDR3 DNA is TGTGCCAGCCATAGGGGAGGGAAAGCTTTCTTT. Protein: CASHRGGKAFF.

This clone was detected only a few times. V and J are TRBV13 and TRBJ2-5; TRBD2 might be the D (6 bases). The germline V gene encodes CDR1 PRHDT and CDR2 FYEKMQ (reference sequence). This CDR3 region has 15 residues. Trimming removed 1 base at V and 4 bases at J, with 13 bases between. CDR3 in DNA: TGTGCCAGCAGCTTAGCTCCGTCCGGGGGAGAGACCCAGTACTTC. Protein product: CASSLAPSGGETQYF.

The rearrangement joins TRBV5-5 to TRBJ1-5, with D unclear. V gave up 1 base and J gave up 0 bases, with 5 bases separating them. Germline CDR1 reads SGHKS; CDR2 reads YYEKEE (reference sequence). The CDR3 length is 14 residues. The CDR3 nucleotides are TGTGCCAGCAGCTTGATCTTTAGCAATCAGCCCCAGCATTTT. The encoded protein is CASSLIFSNQPQHF.

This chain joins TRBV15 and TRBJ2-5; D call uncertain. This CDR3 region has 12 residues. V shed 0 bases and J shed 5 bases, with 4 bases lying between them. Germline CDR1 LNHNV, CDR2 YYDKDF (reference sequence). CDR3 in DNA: TGTGCCACCAGCAGAGATCAGGAGACCCAGTACTTC. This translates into CATSRDQETQYF.

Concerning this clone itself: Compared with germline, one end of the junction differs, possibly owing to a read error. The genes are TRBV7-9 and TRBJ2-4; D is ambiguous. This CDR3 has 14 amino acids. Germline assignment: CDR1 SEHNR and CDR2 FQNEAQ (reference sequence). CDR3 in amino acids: CASSDAFDKNSQYF. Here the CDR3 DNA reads TGTGCCAGCAGCGATGCGTTTGACAAAAACAGTCAGTACTTC.

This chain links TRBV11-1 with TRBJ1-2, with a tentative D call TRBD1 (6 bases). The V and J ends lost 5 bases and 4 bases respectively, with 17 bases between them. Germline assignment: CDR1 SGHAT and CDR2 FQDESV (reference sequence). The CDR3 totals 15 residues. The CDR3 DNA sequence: TGTGCCAGCAGCACGACAGGTGACCCACTCTATGGCTACACCTTC. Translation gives CASSTTGDPLYGYTF.

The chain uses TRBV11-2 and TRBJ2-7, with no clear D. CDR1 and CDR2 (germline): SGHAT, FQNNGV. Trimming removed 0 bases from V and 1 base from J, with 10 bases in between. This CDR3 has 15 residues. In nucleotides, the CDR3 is TGTGCCAGCAGCTTAGATAGGCCCAGGTCCTACGAGCAGTACTTC. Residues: CASSLDRPRSYEQYF.

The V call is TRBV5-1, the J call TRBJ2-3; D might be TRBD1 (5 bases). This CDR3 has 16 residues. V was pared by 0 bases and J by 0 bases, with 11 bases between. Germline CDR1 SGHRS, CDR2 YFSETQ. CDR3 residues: CASSLARTSSTDTQYF. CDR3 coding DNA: TGCGCCAGCAGCTTGGCCCGGACATCTAGCACAGATACGCAGTATTTT.

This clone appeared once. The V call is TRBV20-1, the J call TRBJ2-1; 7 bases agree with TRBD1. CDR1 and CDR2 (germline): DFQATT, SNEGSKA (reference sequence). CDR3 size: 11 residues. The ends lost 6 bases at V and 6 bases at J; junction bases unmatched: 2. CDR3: CSAPGGNEQFF. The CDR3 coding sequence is TGCAGTGCCCCAGGGGGCAATGAGCAGTTCTTC.